The 27 T cell receptor beta chains below were found in one sample sequenced in a study of blood T cell repertoires in COVID-19. Only in-frame clones appear in the TCRdb table, and some are missing; sequencing was by immunoSEQ multiplex PCR. The table records approximately 200,000 clones, over 75% of them present only once. The specimen was peripheral blood. These receptors all stem from a man between 60 and 70 years old with acute or convalescent COVID-19.

The genes are TRBV9 and TRBJ2-2; TRBD1 might be the D (6 bases). Germline V gene sequence: CDR1 SGDLS, CDR2 YYNGEE. With 3 bases removed from V and 4 bases from J, the gap between germline ends came to 10 bases. The CDR3 runs 14 residues. CDR3 amino acids: CASSDPRGTGELFF. CDR3 bases: TGTGCCAGCAGCGACCCCAGGGGCACCGGGGAGCTGTTTTTT.

The sample holds a few counts of this clone. The chain combines TRBV4-1 with TRBJ2-5; maybe TRBD2 (5 bases). CDR1 and CDR2 from the germline V gene are MGHRA and YSYEKL. The CDR3 is 13 amino acids. V was pared by 4 bases and J by 7 bases, with 13 bases between. In DNA, the CDR3 is TGCGCCAGCAGCCTCGGGGTGGCGGGGACCCAGTACTTC. Translated, it gives CASSLGVAGTQYF.

The chain links TRBV28 to TRBJ2-7; 14 nucleotides line up with TRBD2. This CDR3 contains 14 residues. The V gene end was trimmed by 4 bases and the J gene end by 4 bases; junction bases not matched to a gene: 0. The V gene's germline CDR1 is MDHEN and CDR2 SYDVKM. The CDR3 DNA sequence: TGTGCCAGCAGTTGGACTAGCGGGAGGTACGAGCAGTACTTC. Translation: CASSWTSGRYEQYF.

In its sample, this clone was seen a few times. The genes are TRBV5-1 and TRBJ2-1; 16 nucleotides match TRBD2. The ends lost 3 bases at V and 5 bases at J; junction bases unmatched: 14. The CDR3 loop spans 20 amino acids. CDR1 and CDR2 (germline): SGHRS, YFSETQ. CDR3 nucleotide sequence: TGCGCCAGCAGCTCGCGTCCCGGGACTAGCGGGAGGGCTTTAGACAATGAGCAGTTCTTC. Its translation is CASSSRPGTSGRALDNEQFF.

The sample holds one count of this clone. This rearrangement joins TRBV27 to TRBJ2-3, with 9 bases aligning to TRBD1. The CDR3 length is 16 residues. The V gene's germline CDR1 is MNHEY and CDR2 SMNVEV (reference sequence). Unmatched junction bases numbered 11, after V lost 5 bases and J lost 5 bases. The CDR3 reads CASSVRGDRVGDTQYF. Here the CDR3 DNA reads TGTGCCAGCAGTGTAAGGGGGGACAGGGTGGGAGATACGCAGTATTTT.

The genes are TRBV7-3 and TRBJ2-3, with D possibly being TRBD2 (6 bases). Per germline, CDR1 SGHTA and CDR2 FQGTGA. V was trimmed by 2 bases and J by 4 bases, leaving 13 bases between them. The CDR3 length is 15 residues. DNA for the CDR3: TGTGCCAGCAGCTTAGGCGGGAAGAACGCAGATACGCAGTATTTT. Protein product: CASSLGGKNADTQYF.

As for this clone: The sample contains more than one DNA sequence encoding this CDR3. V and J are TRBV28 and TRBJ2-1, with D uncertain. The CDR3 contains 12 residues. CDR1 is MDHEN and CDR2 is SYDVKM in the germline V gene. The V end was cut by 3 bases, the J end by 6 bases, with 6 bases between. The DNA of the CDR3 is TGTGCCAGCAGTTTGAACGGCAATGAGCAGTTCTTC. This translates into CASSLNGNEQFF.

The chain joins TRBV27 to TRBJ1-5; a weak D match, TRBD1 (6 bases). Germline CDR1 MNHEY, CDR2 SMNVEV (reference sequence). The CDR3 spans 18 residues. Trimming removed 10 bases at V and 4 bases at J, with 29 bases between. The CDR3 is CATARLANREGRNQPQHF. CDR3 nucleotides: TGTGCCACAGCAAGGTTAGCTAACAGGGAAGGCAGAAATCAGCCCCAGCATTTT.

The chain joins TRBV27 to TRBJ2-3; TRBD2 aligns across 7 bases. There are 14 residues in the CDR3. The germline V gene encodes CDR1 MNHEY and CDR2 SMNVEV (reference sequence). The J segment lost 3 bases and the V segment lost 0 bases, leaving 0 bases of the junction unmatched. CDR3 amino acids: CASSLSGGTDTQYF. The CDR3 DNA reads as TGTGCCAGCAGTTTATCGGGGGGGACAGATACGCAGTATTTT.

This chain uses TRBV19 with TRBJ2-2; 8 bases map to TRBD2. The CDR3 covers 15 residues. With V trimmed by 7 bases and J by 0 bases, 4 bases remained unmatched. Germline V CDR1 and CDR2: LNHDA, SQIVND (reference sequence). The CDR3 DNA reads as TGTGCCAGTACCGGGAGGGGTACGAACACCGGGGAGCTGTTTTTT. Protein: CASTGRGTNTGELFF.

In this sample, this clone turned up once. The chain combines TRBV3-1 (or the pseudogene TRBV3-2) with TRBJ1-2; D not resolved. Germline CDR1 is LGHDT and CDR2 is YNNKEL (reference sequence). CDR3 length: 15 amino acids. V dropped 1 base and J dropped 2 bases, with 11 bases sitting between them. For the CDR3, the DNA is TGTGCCAGCAGCCAAGGAGGGATAGGGAACTATGGCTACACCTTC. Its protein is CASSQGGIGNYGYTF.

The V call is TRBV6-2 or TRBV6-3, the J call TRBJ2-1, with 11 bases matching TRBD2. J gave up 0 bases and V 6 bases, and 4 bases lay outside the gene matches. In germline, CDR1 is MNHEY, CDR2 SVGEGT. The CDR3 is 16 residues long. This CDR3 is CASSLTSGTSYNEQFF. In DNA, the CDR3 is TGTGCCAGCAGCTTGACTAGCGGGACCTCCTACAATGAGCAGTTCTTC.

This rearrangement joins TRBV18 to TRBJ1-1; 8 nucleotides align to TRBD1. Per germline, CDR1 KGHSH and CDR2 LQKENI. The CDR3 has 15 residues. Losses at the gene ends were 3 bases for V and 1 base for J; bases not matched to a gene: 4. The CDR3 region is CASSPGQGTNTEAFF. The CDR3 DNA sequence: TGTGCCAGCTCACCCGGACAGGGTACGAACACTGAAGCTTTCTTT. Full variable domain (outside the CDR3, taken from reference TRBV18 and TRBJ1-1): NAGVMQNPRHLVRRRGQEARLRCSPMKGHSHVYWYRQLPEEGLKFMVYLQKENIIDESGMPKERFSAEFPKEGPSILRIQQVVRGDSAAYFCASSPGQGTNTEAFFGQGTRLTVV.

The chain carries TRBV5-5 and TRBJ1-1, with D unresolved. Germline loops: CDR1 SGHKS, CDR2 YYEKEE (reference sequence). V was cut by 4 bases and J by 1 base, with 11 bases left in between. The length of the CDR3 is 14 residues. The CDR3 loop is CASSTVAGNTEAFF. CDR3 DNA: TGTGCCAGCAGCACTGTGGCGGGGAACACTGAAGCTTTCTTT.

V is TRBV27 and J is TRBJ1-1; perhaps TRBD1 as D (5 bases). Trimming pared 2 bases from V and 6 bases from J, leaving 10 bases between. The CDR3 runs 13 residues. Germline CDR1 and CDR2: MNHEY and SMNVEV (reference sequence). The CDR3 spells CASSLPTGAEAFF. CDR3 coding DNA: TGTGCCAGCAGTTTACCCACGGGGGCTGAAGCTTTCTTT.

The chain has TRBV11-2 and TRBJ2-1, with D perhaps matching TRBD2 (6 bases). The CDR3 totals 17 residues. V lost 2 bases to trimming and J lost 4 bases, with 18 bases between them. From germline, CDR1 is SGHAT and CDR2 FQNNGV. In DNA, the CDR3 is TGTGCCAGCAGCTTATTTTTAGGGGACTCCCCTTACAATGAGCAGTTCTTC. Its translation: CASSLFLGDSPYNEQFF. Using reference TRBV11-2 and TRBJ2-1 for the parts outside the CDR3, the full variable domain is EAGVAQSPRYKIIEKRQSVAFWCNPISGHATLYWYQQILGQGPKLLIQFQNNGVVDDSQLPKDRFSAERLKGVDSTLKIQPAKLEDSAVYLCASSLFLGDSPYNEQFFGPGTRLTVL.

This clone occurred a few times. The gene calls are TRBV7-9 and TRBJ1-5; D is unclear. This CDR3 contains 13 residues. Germline V gene data show CDR1 as SEHNR and CDR2 as FQNEAQ (reference sequence). Deletions cut 5 bases from V and 5 bases from J, with 10 bases between. The CDR3, as DNA: TGTGCCAGCAGCCACGAGGGAGATCAGCCCCAGCATTTT. Amino acids: CASSHEGDQPQHF.

The chain recombines TRBV6-5 with TRBJ1-2; 11 bases map to TRBD1. The CDR3 consists of 14 residues. V lost 8 bases to trimming and J lost 4 bases; unmatched junction nucleotides: 6. Germline CDR1 reads MNHEY; CDR2 reads SVGAGI. The CDR3 region is CASLDRGRGYGYTF. CDR3 sequence (DNA): TGTGCCAGCCTGGACAGGGGGCGCGGCTATGGCTACACCTTC.

Only a few counts were recorded for this clone. The chain employs TRBV6-5 and TRBJ1-6, with 9 bases aligning to TRBD1. V lost 2 bases, J lost 9 bases, and 5 bases stayed unmatched. Germline V gene lookup returns CDR1 MNHEY and CDR2 SVGAGI. The CDR3 extends over 15 amino acids. The CDR3 region is CASSYNRGQGSPLHF. The CDR3 DNA sequence: TGTGCCAGCAGTTACAACAGGGGGCAAGGTTCACCCCTCCACTTT.

This clone was seen more than once but under ten times. J is TRBJ1-3 and V is TRBV18, with a possible D match to TRBD1 (5 bases). V lost 3 bases, J lost 0 bases, and 9 bases lay in between. CDR1 KGHSH and CDR2 LQKENI come from the germline V gene. The CDR3 extends over 15 amino acids. CDR3 amino acids: CASSPRDSSGNTIYF. In DNA, the CDR3 is TGTGCCAGCTCACCCCGCGACAGCTCTGGAAACACCATATATTTT. The full variable domain, with the rest looked up from reference TRBV18 and TRBJ1-3, is NAGVMQNPRHLVRRRGQEARLRCSPMKGHSHVYWYRQLPEEGLKFMVYLQKENIIDESGMPKERFSAEFPKEGPSILRIQQVVRGDSAAYFCASSPRDSSGNTIYFGEGSWLTVV.

This chain uses TRBV7-3 with TRBJ2-1; TRBD2 matches 12 bases. The CDR3 runs 16 residues. Per the germline V gene, CDR1 is SGHTA and CDR2 is FQGTGA. V was pared by 5 bases and J by 4 bases, with 6 bases of the junction left unmatched. The CDR3 region has the DNA TGTGCCAGCAGCCGGACCGGGACTAGCGGGTACAATGAGCAGTTCTTC. This gives the protein CASSRTGTSGYNEQFF.

This clone was seen more than once but under ten times. The genes are TRBV7-2 and TRBJ2-2; D possibly corresponds to TRBD2 (5 bases). Trimming pared 2 bases from V and 1 base from J, leaving 11 bases between. This CDR3 contains 16 residues. CDR1 is SGHTA and CDR2 is FQGNSA in the germline V gene. CDR3 sequence: CASSLRLAENTGELFF. CDR3 DNA sequence: TGTGCCAGCAGCTTACGGCTAGCCGAGAACACCGGGGAGCTGTTTTTT.

The chain uses TRBV2 and TRBJ2-7; 9 bases agree with TRBD1. Losses at the gene ends were 5 bases for V and 7 bases for J; bases not matched to a gene: 12. The CDR3 totals 15 residues. Germline V gene sequence: CDR1 SNHLY, CDR2 FYNNEI. The DNA for the CDR3 is TGTGCCAGCAGTTTTCCTGCACAGGGGGCAAGTGAGCAGTACTTC. Protein product: CASSFPAQGASEQYF.

The chain carries TRBV5-5 and TRBJ2-5, with D possibly matching TRBD2 (6 bases). The CDR3 consists of 15 residues. The ends were cut back, 6 bases at V and 4 bases at J, with 19 bases in the middle. Germline V gene sequence: CDR1 SGHKS, CDR2 YYEKEE (reference sequence). The CDR3 here is CASTLLPGLLETQYF. The CDR3 DNA follows: TGTGCCAGCACCCTATTACCGGGACTCCTAGAGACCCAGTACTTC.

The chain is built from TRBV6-5 and TRBJ1-1, with D perhaps TRBD1 (5 bases). Looked up from germline, CDR1 is MNHEY and CDR2 is SVGAGI. The V gene lost 8 bases and the J gene lost 1 base, with 14 bases spanning the gap. The CDR3 spans 14 residues. Written as DNA, the CDR3 is TGTGCCAGCTTCCGGGGGTTAACGAACACTGAAGCTTTCTTT. Protein product: CASFRGLTNTEAFF.

On this clone itself: Additional DNA sequences in this sample encode the identical CDR3. The genes are TRBV7-9 and TRBJ1-2, with TRBD1 matching over 9 bases. The CDR3 spans 13 residues. The V gene end was trimmed by 1 base and the J gene end by 6 bases; junction bases not matched to a gene: 0. CDR1 is SEHNR, CDR2 FQNEAQ, per germline (reference sequence). The CDR3 loop reads CASSLGQGDGYTF. DNA of the CDR3: TGTGCCAGCAGCTTAGGACAGGGGGATGGCTACACCTTC.

The chain uses TRBV14 and TRBJ2-7; 10 bases fit TRBD2. Germline V gene lookup returns CDR1 SGHDN and CDR2 FVKESK. V gave up 5 bases and J gave up 5 bases; unmatched junction bases: 9. There are 15 residues in the CDR3. CDR3 nucleotides: TGTGCCAGCAGCAAAACACTAGCGGGGCAGAACGAGCAGTACTTC. It specifies CASSKTLAGQNEQYF. Full variable domain (outside the CDR3, taken from reference TRBV14 and TRBJ2-7): EAGVTQFPSHSVIEKGQTVTLRCDPISGHDNLYWYRRVMGKEIKFLLHFVKESKQDESGMPNNRFLAERTGGTYSTLKVQPAELEDSGVYFCASSKTLAGQNEQYFGPGTRLTVT.